A single sample gave rise to the 28 T cell receptor beta chains below, sequenced in a study of blood T cell repertoires in COVID-19. The repertoire was sequenced with immunoSEQ multiplex PCR; TCRdb's copy has only in-frame clones and lacks some. The profile covers under 450,000 clones, with around four fifths appearing a single time and approximately 5% taken by the ten largest. Sequenced sample: PBMCs or T cells enriched from blood (not recorded which). The receptors were gathered from a woman aged 45 to 65 who had recovered from COVID-19.

The sample holds one count of this clone. V gene TRBV19 combines with J gene TRBJ1-5; no firm D call. The CDR3 contains 14 residues. Germline CDR1 LNHDA, CDR2 SQIVND (reference sequence). The V end lost 7 bases, the J end lost 0 bases, and 10 bases lay between the germline ends. CDR3 region: CASTRGLSNQPQHF. DNA of the CDR3: TGTGCCAGTACGCGAGGGCTTAGCAATCAGCCCCAGCATTTT.

CDR3 nucleotides: TGTGCCAGCAGCCCCCGGGTCGGCACCATATATTTT. It codes for CASSPRVGTIYF. This chain joins TRBV12-3 or TRBV12-4 and TRBJ1-3, with D hard to call. The CDR3 length is 12 residues. Trimming shortened V by 6 bases and J by 9 bases, and 12 bases separated the two germline ends.

This chain uses TRBV2 with TRBJ1-5; D gene unclear. Germline CDR1 reads SNHLY; CDR2 reads FYNNEI. Trimming took off 3 bases at V and 0 bases at J, with 9 bases between the two ends. The CDR3 consists of 15 residues. As DNA, the CDR3 is TGTGCCAGCAGTGACGATGGACTTAGCAATCAGCCCCAGCATTTT. Translation gives CASSDDGLSNQPQHF. The full variable domain, in which reference TRBV2 and TRBJ1-5 provide the parts outside the CDR3, is EPEVTQTPSHQVTQMGQEVILRCVPISNHLYFYWYRQILGQKVEFLVSFYNNEISEKSEIFDDQFSVERPDGSNFTLKIRSTKLEDSAMYFCASSDDGLSNQPQHFGDGTRLSIL.

This chain connects TRBV5-6 to TRBJ1-1; 9 bases agree with TRBD1. The V gene's germline CDR1 is SGHDT and CDR2 YYEEEE. This CDR3 spans 15 amino acids. Trimming removed 4 bases from V and 4 bases from J; junction bases left unmatched: 8. The CDR3 sequence is CASSLGQGRVTEAFF. CDR3 coding DNA: TGTGCCAGCAGCCTGGGACAGGGAAGGGTCACTGAAGCTTTCTTT.

V is TRBV27 and J is TRBJ1-3; a possible D gene is TRBD1 (5 bases). Germline V lookup: CDR1 MNHEY, CDR2 SMNVEV (reference sequence). The CDR3 runs to 16 residues. Trimming stripped 8 bases from V and 2 bases from J, with 19 bases between. CDR3 sequence reads: CASAAEGPLAGNTIYF. In DNA, the CDR3 is TGTGCCAGCGCCGCGGAGGGGCCGCTGGCTGGAAACACCATATATTTT.

The chain couples TRBV7-9 to TRBJ1-4; 7 nucleotides agree with TRBD1. The CDR3 covers 15 residues. V lost 1 base to trimming and J lost 7 bases; unmatched junction nucleotides: 6. Germline loops: CDR1 SEHNR, CDR2 FQNEAQ (reference sequence). CDR3 amino acids: CASSLGDSLSEKLFF. In DNA form, the CDR3 reads TGTGCCAGCAGCTTAGGGGACAGTCTAAGTGAAAAACTGTTTTTT.

In its sample, this clone was seen once. V and J are TRBV11-3 and TRBJ2-5; D is perhaps TRBD2 (5 bases). The V gene's germline CDR1 is SGHNT and CDR2 YENEEA. The CDR3 sequence is 14 residues long. V lost 5 bases, J lost 5 bases, and 15 bases lay in between. CDR3 residues: CASSARGGFETQYF. DNA for the CDR3: TGTGCCAGCAGCGCCCGGGGTGGGTTTGAGACCCAGTACTTC.

This chain uses TRBV6-1 with TRBJ1-3; no definite D call. CDR3 size: 14 residues. Germline CDR1 is MNHNS and CDR2 is SASEGT. The germline V and J ends were trimmed by 6 bases and 4 bases, with 13 bases remaining between them. CDR3 DNA sequence: TGTGCCAGCAGCCAGACTGGTAGCGGAAACACCATATATTTT. It is translated as CASSQTGSGNTIYF.

V and J are TRBV6-5 and TRBJ1-6; D perhaps matches TRBD1 (5 bases). This CDR3 has 15 residues. The ends were cut back, 2 bases at V and 6 bases at J, with 11 bases in the middle. CDR1 and CDR2 (germline): MNHEY, SVGAGI. The CDR3 reads CASSYQDRLNSPLHF. CDR3 DNA: TGTGCCAGCAGTTACCAAGACAGACTTAATTCACCCCTCCACTTT.

The chain couples TRBV28 to TRBJ2-7; a weak D match, TRBD2 (6 bases). The CDR3 is 14 residues long. The germline V gene encodes CDR1 MDHEN and CDR2 SYDVKM. V lost 6 bases and J 2 bases, leaving 14 bases between the germline ends. CDR3 residues: CASSGGSPPYEQYF. CDR3 bases: TGTGCCAGCAGCGGGGGTTCTCCACCCTACGAGCAGTACTTC. Combining the CDR3 with reference TRBV28 and TRBJ2-7 gives the whole variable domain DVKVTQSSRYLVKRTGEKVFLECVQDMDHENMFWYRQDPGLGLRLIYFSYDVKMKEKGDIPEGYSVSREKKERFSLILESASTNQTSMYLCASSGGSPPYEQYFGPGTRLTVT.

The rearrangement links TRBV11-3 to TRBJ1-1; TRBD1 aligns across 8 bases. Germline V gene lookup returns CDR1 SGHNT and CDR2 YENEEA. This CDR3 is built from 15 residues. V shed 5 bases and J 1 base; nucleotides not matched to a gene: 6. The CDR3 sequence: CASSTRQGKNTEAFF. The CDR3 bases are TGTGCCAGCAGCACCCGACAGGGGAAGAACACTGAAGCTTTCTTT.

This sequence joins TRBV11-3 and TRBJ2-1, with a tentative D call TRBD1 (5 bases). CDR1 is SGHNT and CDR2 is YENEEA in the germline V gene. The CDR3 totals 13 residues. Deletions cut 4 bases from V and 7 bases from J, with 11 bases between. The CDR3 region has the DNA TGTGCCAGCAGCTCAGGGTCAGGGAATGAGCAGTTCTTC. Translated, it gives CASSSGSGNEQFF.

V usage is TRBV6-5 and J usage is TRBJ2-1, with TRBD1 identical over 8 bases. V trimming: 7 bases; J trimming: 6 bases; junction bases outside the gene matches: 8. The CDR3 is made up of 14 amino acids. Germline values: CDR1 MNHEY, CDR2 SVGAGI. The CDR3 region is CASIPGTGSNEQFF. The CDR3 DNA reads as TGTGCCAGCATTCCCGGGACAGGCAGCAATGAGCAGTTCTTC.

J is TRBJ1-3 and V is TRBV10-3, with 8 bases identical to TRBD1. V lost 3 bases, J lost 0 bases, and 1 base stayed unmatched. Looked up from germline, CDR1 is ENHRY and CDR2 is SYGVKD. CDR3 length equals 15 residues. The CDR3 DNA reads TGTGCCATCAGTGACAGGGGGCTCTCTGGAAACACCATATATTTT. Protein product: CAISDRGLSGNTIYF.

The V call is TRBV13, the J call TRBJ1-6, with 9 bases aligning to TRBD1. The CDR3 loop spans 16 amino acids. Losses at the gene ends were 0 bases for V and 6 bases for J; bases not matched to a gene: 3. The germline gives CDR1 PRHDT, CDR2 FYEKMQ (reference sequence). The CDR3 spells CASSLGLTGGNSPLHF. The DNA for the CDR3 is TGTGCCAGCAGCTTAGGCCTGACAGGGGGTAATTCACCCCTCCACTTT.

The chain joins TRBV7-6 to TRBJ2-3; D is possibly TRBD1 (6 bases). CDR1 is SGHVS, CDR2 FNYEAQ, per germline. Between the trimmed V and J ends, which lost 1 base and 6 bases, there was a span of 23 bases. The CDR3 runs 18 residues. The CDR3 protein is CASSLDAGTRQGWDTQYF. In nucleotides, the CDR3 is TGTGCCAGCAGCTTAGACGCCGGGACAAGGCAAGGTTGGGATACGCAGTATTTT.

The V call is TRBV6-4, the J call TRBJ2-3; 8 bases map to TRBD2. Germline assignment: CDR1 MRHNA and CDR2 SNTAGT. V shed 5 bases and J 5 bases; nucleotides not matched to a gene: 3. The CDR3 runs to 13 residues. The CDR3 here is CASSRLAGDTQYF. CDR3 nucleotide sequence: TGTGCCAGCAGTCGGCTAGCGGGAGATACGCAGTATTTT.

The chain recombines TRBV28 with TRBJ1-2, with TRBD1 as a possible D gene (6 bases). Germline V lookup: CDR1 MDHEN, CDR2 SYDVKM. V shed 6 bases and J shed 6 bases, with 14 bases lying between them. CDR3 length: 13 amino acids. The CDR3 coding sequence is TGTGCCAGCAGGATACCACAGGGAAATGGCTACACCTTC. The encoded protein is CASRIPQGNGYTF.

The chain combines TRBV27 with TRBJ1-1; 9 positions match TRBD1. With 4 bases clipped from V and 5 bases from J, the junction kept 5 bases outside the gene matches. The CDR3 has 14 amino acids. Germline V gene sequence: CDR1 MNHEY, CDR2 SMNVEV (reference sequence). The CDR3 nucleotides are TGTGCCAGCAGTTACAGGGGGCGCGGGACTGAAGCTTTCTTT. Translated: CASSYRGRGTEAFF.

The chain carries TRBV5-1 and TRBJ1-1; 7 bases agree with TRBD1. With V trimmed by 4 bases and J by 2 bases, 5 bases remained unmatched. The CDR3 sequence is 14 residues long. Germline lookup yields CDR1 SGHRS and CDR2 YFSETQ. CDR3 nucleotides: TGCGCCAGCAGCCCCCACAGGGGAAACACTGAAGCTTTCTTT. Amino acids: CASSPHRGNTEAFF.

This chain joins TRBV5-4 and TRBJ1-4; D might be TRBD1 (5 bases). V lost 4 bases to trimming and J lost 8 bases, with 15 bases between them. Germline CDR1 SGHNT, CDR2 YYREEE (reference sequence). The CDR3 is 14 residues long. This chain's CDR3 is CASSLRGGEEKLFF. The CDR3, as DNA: TGTGCCAGCAGCCTTAGGGGTGGAGAAGAAAAACTGTTTTTT.

This clone was found a few times. The chain couples TRBV7-9 to TRBJ1-2; 10 nucleotides match TRBD1. CDR3 length equals 15 residues. From germline, CDR1 is SEHNR and CDR2 FQNEAQ (reference sequence). The V segment lost 5 bases and the J segment 8 bases; nucleotides outside the gene matches: 11. CDR3 in amino acids: CASSPSDRGLGGYTF. DNA for the CDR3: TGTGCCAGCAGCCCATCTGACAGGGGGCTTGGGGGCTACACCTTC.

The V gene is TRBV9, the J gene TRBJ2-1; D possibly corresponds to TRBD2 (5 bases). This CDR3 is 12 amino acids long. V shed 0 bases and J shed 7 bases, with 5 bases lying between them. Germline V gene data show CDR1 as SGDLS and CDR2 as YYNGEE. CDR3 in amino acids: CASSVGENEQFF. In nucleotides, the CDR3 is TGTGCCAGCAGCGTAGGGGAGAATGAGCAGTTCTTC.

V gene TRBV27 combines with J gene TRBJ1-2; a possible D gene is TRBD1 (6 bases). CDR1 is MNHEY and CDR2 is SMNVEV in the germline V gene (reference sequence). The CDR3 runs to 14 residues. V was pared by 6 bases and J by 4 bases, with 15 bases between. The CDR3 DNA is TGTGCCAGCAGGCATAGGACAGCGAGCTATGGCTACACCTTC. Protein product: CASRHRTASYGYTF.

This clone occurred once. V usage is TRBV4-3 and J usage is TRBJ2-1; 9 bases are shared with TRBD1. Trimming cost V 0 bases and J 10 bases; bases outside gene matches: 10. Germline assignment: CDR1 LGHNA and CDR2 YSLEER. The CDR3 length is 16 residues. The CDR3 here is CASSQEGGTGLWEQFF. The CDR3 bases are TGCGCCAGCAGCCAAGAAGGGGGGACAGGGTTGTGGGAGCAGTTCTTC.

The V gene is TRBV19, the J gene TRBJ1-1, with a tentative D call TRBD1 (6 bases). V lost 10 bases to trimming and J lost 4 bases, with 16 bases between them. There are 13 residues in the CDR3. CDR1 LNHDA and CDR2 SQIVND come from the germline V gene (reference sequence). CDR3 sequence reads: CATTRRGITEAFF. CDR3 DNA sequence: TGTGCCACCACACGCAGGGGAATCACTGAAGCTTTCTTT.

This clone was seen a single time. The CDR3 spells CSAAPGTIEGEQFF. DNA of the CDR3: TGCAGCGCCGCCCCCGGGACTATTGAGGGTGAGCAGTTCTTC. The chain couples TRBV29-1 to TRBJ2-1; 7 bases line up with TRBD2. The germline gives CDR1 SQVTM, CDR2 ANQGSEA. The CDR3 length is 14 residues. Trimming at V came to 7 bases and at J to 9 bases, leaving 15 bases not matched to a gene.

The rearrangement joins TRBV6-1 to TRBJ2-7, with TRBD1 matching over 7 bases. Trimming cost V 3 bases and J 2 bases; bases outside gene matches: 1. The CDR3 has 13 residues. Per germline, CDR1 MNHNS and CDR2 SASEGT. CDR3 sequence: CASSETGTYEQYF. In DNA form, the CDR3 reads TGTGCCAGCAGTGAGACAGGGACCTACGAGCAGTACTTC.